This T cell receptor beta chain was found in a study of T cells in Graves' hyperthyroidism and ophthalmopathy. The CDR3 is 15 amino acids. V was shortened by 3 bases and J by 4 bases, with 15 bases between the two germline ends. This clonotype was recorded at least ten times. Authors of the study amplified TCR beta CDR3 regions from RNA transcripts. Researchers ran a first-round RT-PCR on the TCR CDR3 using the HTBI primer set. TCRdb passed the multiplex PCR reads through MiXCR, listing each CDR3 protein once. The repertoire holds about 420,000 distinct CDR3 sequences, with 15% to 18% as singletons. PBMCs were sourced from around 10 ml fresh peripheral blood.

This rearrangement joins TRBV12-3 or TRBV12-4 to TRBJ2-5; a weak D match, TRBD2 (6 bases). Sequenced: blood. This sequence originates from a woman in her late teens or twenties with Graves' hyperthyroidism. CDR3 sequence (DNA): TGTGCCAGCAGTTTGAGGACTCCGCGGGGAGAGACCCAGTACTTC. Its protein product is CASSLRTPRGETQYF.